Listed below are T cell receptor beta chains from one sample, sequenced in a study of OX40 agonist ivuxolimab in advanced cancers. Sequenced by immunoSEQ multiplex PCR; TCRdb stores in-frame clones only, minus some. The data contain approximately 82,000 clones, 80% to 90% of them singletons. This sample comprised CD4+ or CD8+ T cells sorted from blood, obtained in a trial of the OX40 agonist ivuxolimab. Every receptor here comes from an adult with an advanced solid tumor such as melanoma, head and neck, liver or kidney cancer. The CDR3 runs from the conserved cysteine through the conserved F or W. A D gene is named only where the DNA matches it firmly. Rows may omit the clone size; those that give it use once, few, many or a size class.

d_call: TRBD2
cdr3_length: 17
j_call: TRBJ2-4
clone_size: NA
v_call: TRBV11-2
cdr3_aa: CASSLESLAGGPKIQYF
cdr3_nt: TGTGCCAGCAGCTTAGAGAGTCTAGCGGGAGGGCCCAAAATTCAGTACTTC

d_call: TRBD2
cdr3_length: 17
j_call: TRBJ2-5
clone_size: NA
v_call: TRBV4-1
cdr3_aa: CASSQGIAGGRLETQYF
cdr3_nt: TGCGCCAGCAGCCAAGGTATAGCGGGGGGGCGCTTGGAGACCCAGTACTTC

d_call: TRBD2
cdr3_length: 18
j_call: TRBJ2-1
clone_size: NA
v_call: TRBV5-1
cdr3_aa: CASSLVGTSSERSNEQFF
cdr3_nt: TGCGCCAGCAGCTTGGTGGGGACTAGCTCCGAAAGGAGCAATGAGCAGTTCTTC

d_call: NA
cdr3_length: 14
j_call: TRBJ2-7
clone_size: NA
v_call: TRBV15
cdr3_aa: CATSRQLGSDEQYF
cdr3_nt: TGTGCCACCAGCAGACAGCTAGGGTCCGACGAGCAGTACTTC

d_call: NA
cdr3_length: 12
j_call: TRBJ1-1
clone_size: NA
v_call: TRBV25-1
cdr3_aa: CASSEGFTEAFF
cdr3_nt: TGTGCCAGCAGTGAGGGTTTCACTGAAGCTTTCTTT

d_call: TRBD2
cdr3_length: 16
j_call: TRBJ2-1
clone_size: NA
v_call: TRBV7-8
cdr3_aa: CASQGTRLAGTNEQFF
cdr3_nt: TGTGCCAGCCAGGGAACAAGACTAGCGGGGACCAATGAGCAGTTCTTC

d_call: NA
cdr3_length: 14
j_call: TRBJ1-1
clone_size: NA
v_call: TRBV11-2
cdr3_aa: CASSPSGLNTEAFF
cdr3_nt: TGTGCCAGCAGTCCATCCGGCCTGAACACTGAAGCTTTCTTT

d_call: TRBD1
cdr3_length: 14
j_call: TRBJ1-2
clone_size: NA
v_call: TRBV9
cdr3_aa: CASSVDRTGGGYTF
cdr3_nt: TGTGCCAGCAGCGTAGATCGGACAGGGGGCGGCTACACCTTC

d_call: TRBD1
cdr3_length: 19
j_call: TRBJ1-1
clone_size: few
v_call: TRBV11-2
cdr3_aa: CASSLVSYRGRRTQKQAFF
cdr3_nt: TGTGCCAGCAGCTTAGTGTCATACAGGGGCCGACGGACCCAAAAACAAGCTTTCTTT

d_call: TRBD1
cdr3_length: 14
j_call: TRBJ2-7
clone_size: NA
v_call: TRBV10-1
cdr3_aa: CASSESDRGYEQYF
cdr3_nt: TGCGCCAGCAGTGAGTCGGACAGGGGGTACGAGCAGTACTTC

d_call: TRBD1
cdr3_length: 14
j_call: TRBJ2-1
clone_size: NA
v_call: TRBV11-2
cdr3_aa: CASSRTGTYNEQFF
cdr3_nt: TGTGCCAGCAGCCGGACAGGTACCTACAATGAGCAGTTCTTC

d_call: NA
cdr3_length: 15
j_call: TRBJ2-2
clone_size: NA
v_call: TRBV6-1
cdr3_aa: CASSEAGGLRGELFF
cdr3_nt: TGTGCCAGCAGTGAAGCGGGGGGTTTACGAGGGGAGCTGTTTTTT

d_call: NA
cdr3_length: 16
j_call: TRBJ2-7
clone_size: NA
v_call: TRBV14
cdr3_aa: CASSLSWRQADYEQYF
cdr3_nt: TGTGCCAGCAGCCTTTCATGGAGACAGGCCGACTACGAGCAGTACTTC

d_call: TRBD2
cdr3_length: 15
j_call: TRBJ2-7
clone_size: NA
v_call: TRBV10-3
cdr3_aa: CAISDRTSGSYEQYF
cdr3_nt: TGTGCCATCAGTGACCGGACTAGCGGGAGTTACGAGCAGTACTTC

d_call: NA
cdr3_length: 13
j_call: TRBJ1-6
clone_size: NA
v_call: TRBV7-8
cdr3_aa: CASSFQANSPLHF
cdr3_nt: TGTGCCAGCAGCTTCCAAGCCAATTCACCCCTCCACTTT

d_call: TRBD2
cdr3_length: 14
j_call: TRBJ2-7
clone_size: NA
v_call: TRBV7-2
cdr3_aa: CASSFGLAGYEQYF
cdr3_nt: TGTGCCAGCAGCTTCGGACTAGCGGGCTACGAGCAGTACTTC

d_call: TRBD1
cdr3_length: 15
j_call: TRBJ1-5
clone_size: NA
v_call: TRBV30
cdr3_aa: CAWSGGTGRNQPQHF
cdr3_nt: TGTGCCTGGAGTGGGGGGACAGGGCGAAATCAGCCCCAGCATTTT

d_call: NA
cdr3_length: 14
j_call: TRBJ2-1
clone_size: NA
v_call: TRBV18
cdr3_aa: CASSPVDAYNEQFF
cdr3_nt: TGTGCCAGCTCACCAGTGGACGCCTACAATGAGCAGTTCTTC

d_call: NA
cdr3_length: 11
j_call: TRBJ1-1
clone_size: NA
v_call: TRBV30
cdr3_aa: CAWGGNTEAFF
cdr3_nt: TGTGCCTGGGGGGGGAACACTGAAGCTTTCTTT

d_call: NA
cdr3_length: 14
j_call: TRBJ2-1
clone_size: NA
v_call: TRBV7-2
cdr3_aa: CASSLTQGNNEQFF
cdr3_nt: TGTGCCAGCAGCTTGACACAGGGTAACAATGAGCAGTTCTTC

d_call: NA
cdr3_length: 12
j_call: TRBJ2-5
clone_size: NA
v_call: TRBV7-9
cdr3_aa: CASSRTSETQYF
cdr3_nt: TGTGCCAGCAGTCGGACCTCGGAGACCCAGTACTTC

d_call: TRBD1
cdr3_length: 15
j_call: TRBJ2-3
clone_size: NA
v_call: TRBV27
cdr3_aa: CASSPGTGLKDTQYF
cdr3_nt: TGTGCCAGCAGCCCAGGGACAGGGTTGAAAGATACGCAGTATTTT

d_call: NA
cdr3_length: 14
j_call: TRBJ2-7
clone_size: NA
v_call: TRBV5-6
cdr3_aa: CASSLAGGTYEQYF
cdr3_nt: TGTGCCAGCAGCTTGGCCGGGGGAACCTACGAGCAGTACTTC

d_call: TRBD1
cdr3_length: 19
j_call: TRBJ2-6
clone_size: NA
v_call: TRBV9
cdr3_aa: CASSLNPGQGARGANVLTF
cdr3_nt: TGTGCCAGCAGCTTAAATCCGGGACAGGGGGCGCGAGGGGCCAACGTCCTGACTTTC

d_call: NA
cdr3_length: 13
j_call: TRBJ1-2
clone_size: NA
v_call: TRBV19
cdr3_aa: CASRSGGGNGYTF
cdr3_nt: TGTGCCAGTAGAAGCGGGGGAGGGAATGGCTACACCTTC

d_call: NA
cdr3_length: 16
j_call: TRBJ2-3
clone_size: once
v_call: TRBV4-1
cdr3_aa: CASSQDLGLLTDTQYF
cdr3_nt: TGCGCCAGCAGCCAAGATCTGGGACTTCTCACAGATACGCAGTATTTT

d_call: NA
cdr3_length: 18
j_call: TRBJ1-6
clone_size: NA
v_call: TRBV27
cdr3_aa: CASSPSPYRATYNSPLHF
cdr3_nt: TGTGCCAGCAGCCCATCCCCCTACAGGGCCACCTATAATTCACCCCTCCACTTT

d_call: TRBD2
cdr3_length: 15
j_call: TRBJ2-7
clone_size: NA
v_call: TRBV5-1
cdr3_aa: CASSLLQAGDSVEYF
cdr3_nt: TGCGCCAGCAGCTTGCTCCAAGCGGGAGATTCTGTAGAGTACTTC

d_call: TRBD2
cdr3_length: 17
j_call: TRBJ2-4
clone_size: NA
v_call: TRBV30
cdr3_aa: CAWYIAGGFEAKNIQYF
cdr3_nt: TGTGCCTGGTACATAGCGGGGGGATTTGAAGCCAAAAACATTCAGTACTTC